What follows are 31 T cell receptor beta chains derived from one specimen sequenced in a study of T cell responses to AZD1222 COVID-19 vaccine (dated by TCRdb to the early 2020s). Receptor amplification or capture employed the immunoSEQ multiplex PCR assay. TCRdb obtained this table from immuneACCESS and retained in-frame rearrangements with V and J assigned. These tables miss some clones; where compared with another copy, unresolved V genes account for less than half of the shortfall, and the remainder is unexplained. The sample records tens of thousands of clones, approximately 90% of which are singletons. The ten most abundant clones make up 5.4% of the sample. Taken with the paper, the label for time point translates to: about 28 days (+/-7) after the second vaccine dose. Sequenced here: peripheral blood, sampled 28 days after the second AZD1222 dose. Source of these receptors: an adult who received the AZD1222 COVID-19 vaccine.

This clone came up once. The rearrangement joins TRBV2 to TRBJ1-5; a weak D match, TRBD1 (6 bases). Germline V gene sequence: CDR1 SNHLY, CDR2 FYNNEI. This CDR3 has 14 residues. Trimming cost V 6 bases and J 6 bases, with 15 bases left between them. This CDR3 reads CASRQTGSRQPQHF. The CDR3, as DNA: TGTGCCAGCAGACAAACAGGGTCACGTCAGCCCCAGCATTTT.

The gene calls are TRBV7-9 and TRBJ1-6, with D hard to call. The V gene lost 4 bases and the J gene lost 9 bases, with 16 bases spanning the gap. Germline V gene lookup returns CDR1 SEHNR and CDR2 FQNEAQ (reference sequence). This CDR3 has 15 residues. The CDR3 region is CASSSEEGYRSPLHF. CDR3 DNA sequence: TGTGCCAGCAGCTCCGAGGAGGGTTATCGTTCACCCCTCCACTTT. The full variable domain, rest sourced from reference TRBV7-9 and TRBJ1-6, is DTGVSQNPRHKITKRGQNVTFRCDPISEHNRLYWYRQTLGQGPEFLTYFQNEAQLEKSRLLSDRFSAERPKGSFSTLEIQRTEQGDSAMYLCASSSEEGYRSPLHFGNGTRLTVT.

This sequence joins TRBV9 and TRBJ2-5, with no clear D. V was pared by 6 bases and J by 5 bases, with 11 bases between. The V gene's germline CDR1 is SGDLS and CDR2 YYNGEE. The length of the CDR3 is 12 residues. The CDR3 nucleotides are TGTGCCAGCATCCTGGGATTGGAGACCCAGTACTTC. Translated, it gives CASILGLETQYF.

The gene calls are TRBV21-1 and TRBJ1-6; the table gives TRBD1 as D, unverified against the DNA. TRBV21-1 is described as a pseudogene. CDR3 length equals 17 residues. The CDR3 DNA sequence: TGTGCCAGCAGCCCCGGACAGGACGGAACCCATAATTCACCCCTCCACTTT. Translation gives CASSPGQDGTHNSPLHF.

V and J are TRBV5-6 and TRBJ2-1; 14 bases match TRBD2. The CDR3 sequence is 19 residues long. Germline V gene sequence: CDR1 SGHDT, CDR2 YYEEEE. Trimming at V came to 3 bases and at J to 8 bases, leaving 16 bases not matched to a gene. CDR3 amino acids: CASSSSTAGTSGGGDEQFF. CDR3 DNA: TGTGCCAGCAGCTCCTCGACGGCCGGGACTAGCGGGGGAGGGGATGAGCAGTTCTTC.

This chain uses TRBV4-3 with TRBJ1-2; tentative D call: TRBD1 (6 bases). The CDR3 totals 14 residues. Germline lookup yields CDR1 LGHNA and CDR2 YSLEER. V gave up 5 bases and J gave up 8 bases, with 18 bases separating them. CDR3 bases: TGCGCCAGCAGCTACTTCAGGGGTCAGCAGGGCTACACCTTC. It codes for CASSYFRGQQGYTF.

The rearrangement joins TRBV27 to TRBJ1-1, with TRBD1 as a possible D gene (5 bases). The CDR3 is 13 amino acids. Germline values: CDR1 MNHEY, CDR2 SMNVEV (reference sequence). Trimming cost V 9 bases and J 7 bases, with 18 bases left between them. CDR3 residues: CASERAGRGEAFF. The DNA for the CDR3 is TGTGCCAGTGAAAGGGCAGGGCGAGGTGAAGCTTTCTTT.

The CDR3, as DNA: TGTGCCAGCGGCACCGGGACAGTGAGCACAGATACGCAGTATTTT. Its protein is CASGTGTVSTDTQYF. The chain has TRBV6-5 and TRBJ2-3; 7 bases match TRBD1. Germline V gene sequence: CDR1 MNHEY, CDR2 SVGAGI. After removal of 8 bases from V and 0 bases from J, the junction contained 8 bases not matched to a gene. The CDR3 sequence is 15 residues long.

This clone was found once. The chain joins TRBV7-6 to TRBJ1-5, with D possibly being TRBD1 (5 bases). Deletions cut 5 bases from V and 4 bases from J, with 12 bases between. The CDR3 runs 14 residues. Germline V gene data show CDR1 as SGHVS and CDR2 as FNYEAQ. The CDR3 is CASSPGNGNQPQHF. The CDR3 region has the DNA TGTGCCAGCAGCCCAGGGAACGGTAATCAGCCCCAGCATTTT.

This clone was detected only once. V gene TRBV9 combines with J gene TRBJ2-7; D assignment may be TRBD1 or TRBD2 (9 bases each). With 4 bases removed from V and 5 bases from J, the gap between germline ends came to 22 bases. There are 16 residues in the CDR3. The germline gives CDR1 SGDLS, CDR2 YYNGEE. CDR3 sequence: CASSPQGASGENEQYF. The CDR3 nucleotides are TGTGCCAGCAGCCCACAGGGGGCTAGCGGGGAAAACGAGCAGTACTTC.

The chain has TRBV6-5 and TRBJ2-5; 12 bases fit TRBD2. The CDR3 has 16 amino acids. The V and J ends lost 4 bases and 5 bases, in that order; junction bases with no gene match: 8. CDR1 MNHEY and CDR2 SVGAGI come from the germline V gene. CDR3 DNA sequence: TGTGCCAGCAGTTCGACTAGCGGGGGCCCTCGGGAGACCCAGTACTTC. Translated, it gives CASSSTSGGPRETQYF.

The V gene is TRBV6-6, the J gene TRBJ2-3, with 10 bases that match TRBD2. In germline, CDR1 is MNHNY, CDR2 SVGAGI (reference sequence). The CDR3 contains 16 residues. Trimming cost V 2 bases and J 6 bases; bases outside gene matches: 8. DNA of the CDR3: TGTGCCAGCAGTTACGTAGCTAGCGGGGGTCCGGATACGCAGTATTTT. Translation: CASSYVASGGPDTQYF.

The chain recombines TRBV11-3 with TRBJ2-7, with 9 nucleotides matching TRBD1. This CDR3 is built from 19 residues. The trim removed 0 bases at V and 2 bases at J, leaving 14 bases unmatched. Germline CDR1 reads SGHNT; CDR2 reads YENEEA. For the CDR3, the DNA is TGTGCCAGCAGCTTAGAAGCAACAGGGGGCCCTAGCGGTCCCTACGAGCAGTACTTC. Protein: CASSLEATGGPSGPYEQYF.

The V call is TRBV6-5, the J call TRBJ1-2, with D hard to call. The CDR3 is 13 residues long. Trimming pared 6 bases from V and 8 bases from J, leaving 16 bases between. In germline, CDR1 is MNHEY, CDR2 SVGAGI. The DNA of the CDR3 is TGTGCCAGCAGCCCCGAGAGTAGCTACGGCTACACCTTC. Protein: CASSPESSYGYTF.

This chain links TRBV15 with TRBJ2-3; 11 bases are a match to TRBD1. This CDR3 comprises 13 residues. Germline CDR1 reads LNHNV; CDR2 reads YYDKDF (reference sequence). Germline trimming cut 5 bases from V and 11 bases from J; bases unmatched to any gene: 6. The CDR3 sequence is CATSFGTGGQQYF. CDR3 in DNA: TGTGCCACCAGCTTTGGGACAGGGGGTCAGCAGTATTTT.

This clone has just one count. This chain connects TRBV5-8 to TRBJ1-2; D is possibly TRBD1 (5 bases). The length of the CDR3 is 14 residues. Germline V lookup: CDR1 SGHTS, CDR2 YDEGEE. V lost 0 bases and J 3 bases, leaving 9 bases between the germline ends. CDR3 residues: CASSLVGGDYGYTF. In DNA form, the CDR3 reads TGTGCCAGCAGCTTGGTGGGAGGGGACTATGGCTACACCTTC.

The chain joins TRBV9 to TRBJ2-4; the match to TRBD2 covers 7 bases. Germline CDR1 is SGDLS and CDR2 is YYNGEE. CDR3 length equals 13 residues. V was pared by 2 bases and J by 8 bases, with 4 bases of the junction left unmatched. This CDR3 reads CASSVGGSDIQYF. The CDR3 coding sequence is TGTGCCAGCAGCGTCGGGGGGAGTGACATTCAGTACTTC.

The chain carries TRBV15 and TRBJ1-3, with 8 bases fitting TRBD1. Germline assignment: CDR1 LNHNV and CDR2 YYDKDF (reference sequence). V trimming: 0 bases; J trimming: 0 bases; junction bases outside the gene matches: 10. The CDR3 loop spans 19 amino acids. Here the CDR3 reads CATSREYGQGAGSGNTIYF. The CDR3 nucleotides read TGTGCCACCAGCAGAGAATATGGACAGGGAGCCGGCTCTGGAAACACCATATATTTT.

CDR3 sequence: CASSSGTGFGVKHQPQHF. CDR3 bases: TGTGCCAGCAGTTCCGGGACAGGGTTTGGGGTTAAACATCAGCCCCAGCATTTT. The chain is built from TRBV7-9 and TRBJ1-5, with 9 bases aligning to TRBD1. V was pared by 6 bases and J by 5 bases, with 17 bases of the junction left unmatched. CDR3 length: 18 amino acids. Per the germline V gene, CDR1 is SEHNR and CDR2 is FQNEAQ (reference sequence).

This clone was observed a handful of times. This chain links TRBV3-1 (or the pseudogene TRBV3-2) with TRBJ2-3, with unresolved D. Per the germline V gene, CDR1 is LGHDT and CDR2 is YNNKEL (reference sequence). The CDR3 has 16 amino acids. V was trimmed by 4 bases and J by 0 bases, leaving 14 bases between them. CDR3 sequence: CASSPLLWASTDTQYF. In nucleotides, the CDR3 is TGTGCCAGCAGCCCCCTCCTGTGGGCAAGCACAGATACGCAGTATTTT.

This clone was seen a few times. The V call is TRBV5-5, the J call TRBJ2-7, with D perhaps TRBD1 (5 bases). CDR1 SGHKS and CDR2 YYEKEE come from the germline V gene (reference sequence). The ends were cut back, 4 bases at V and 0 bases at J, with 14 bases in the middle. CDR3 length equals 15 residues. The CDR3 nucleotides are TGTGCCAGCAGCCACGGACAAACGAGCTCCTACGAGCAGTACTTC. Protein: CASSHGQTSSYEQYF.

The chain couples TRBV2 to TRBJ1-3; tentatively, D is TRBD1 (6 bases). The V end lost 4 bases, the J end lost 1 base, and 11 bases lay between the germline ends. CDR1 is SNHLY, CDR2 FYNNEI, per germline. This CDR3 region has 15 residues. The CDR3 DNA follows: TGTGCCAGCAGTGTCTACAGGGCATCTGGAAACACCATATATTTT. Its protein product is CASSVYRASGNTIYF. Combining the CDR3 with reference TRBV2 and TRBJ1-3 gives the whole variable domain EPEVTQTPSHQVTQMGQEVILRCVPISNHLYFYWYRQILGQKVEFLVSFYNNEISEKSEIFDDQFSVERPDGSNFTLKIRSTKLEDSAMYFCASSVYRASGNTIYFGEGSWLTVV.

This rearrangement joins TRBV14 to TRBJ1-1; no definite D call. CDR3 size: 11 residues. Trimming took 4 bases from V and 6 from J, leaving 6 bases between them. Germline values: CDR1 SGHDN, CDR2 FVKESK. The CDR3 spells CASSPTSEAFF. CDR3 nucleotides: TGTGCCAGCAGCCCGACCTCTGAAGCTTTCTTT.

This chain links TRBV18 with TRBJ1-2, with TRBD1 matching over 9 bases. J lost 4 bases, V lost 2 bases, and 8 bases had no gene match. The V gene's germline CDR1 is KGHSH and CDR2 LQKENI. The CDR3 loop spans 16 amino acids. CDR3 nucleotide sequence: TGTGCCAGCTCACCAACGGGACAGGGAGGCGGCTATGGCTACACCTTC. This encodes CASSPTGQGGGYGYTF.

This chain links TRBV7-9 with TRBJ1-3, with D possibly TRBD1 on 5 matching bases. Trimming took off 3 bases at V and 8 bases at J, with 17 bases between the two ends. Germline V gene lookup returns CDR1 SEHNR and CDR2 FQNEAQ (reference sequence). This CDR3 is 15 amino acids long. In DNA, the CDR3 is TGTGCCAGCAGCTTGGGGGAACAGCGGGTTGACACCATATATTTT. This encodes CASSLGEQRVDTIYF.

This chain uses TRBV13 with TRBJ2-2; no definite D call. The V end was cut by 0 bases, the J end by 4 bases, with 12 bases between. Germline CDR1 is PRHDT and CDR2 is FYEKMQ (reference sequence). CDR3 length: 16 residues. CDR3 amino acids: CASSLGRVTGTGELFF. In DNA form, the CDR3 reads TGTGCCAGCAGCTTAGGTCGGGTAACGGGCACCGGGGAGCTGTTTTTT.

The chain joins TRBV18 to TRBJ1-5, with a weak D call TRBD1 (5 bases). The V gene lost 3 bases and the J gene lost 7 bases, with 10 bases spanning the gap. The CDR3 length is 13 residues. In germline, CDR1 is KGHSH, CDR2 LQKENI. In nucleotides, the CDR3 is TGTGCCAGCTCACCGGGCAGGGCACAGCCCCAGCATTTT. Translation gives CASSPGRAQPQHF.

The V and J genes are TRBV21-1 and TRBJ2-3; the DNA was not compared with TRBD2, the D call given in the table. TRBV21-1 has pseudogene status. The CDR3 loop spans 14 amino acids. For the CDR3, the DNA is TGTGCCAGCAGCAAAAGCGAAAGCACAGATACGCAGTATTTT. This gives the protein CASSKSESTDTQYF.

The chain links TRBV5-6 to TRBJ1-5; TRBD1 matches 9 bases. Looked up from germline, CDR1 is SGHDT and CDR2 is YYEEEE. This CDR3 spans 17 amino acids. With 1 base clipped from V and 2 bases from J, the junction kept 7 bases outside the gene matches. The chain's CDR3 is CASSLSRGQGGNQPQHF. The CDR3 DNA is TGTGCCAGCAGCTTGTCACGGGGACAGGGAGGCAATCAGCCCCAGCATTTT.

The CDR3 reads CASRPGPYSNQPQHF. CDR3 bases: TGTGCCAGTCGCCCGGGACCTTATAGCAATCAGCCCCAGCATTTT. V and J are TRBV19 and TRBJ1-5, with a weak D call TRBD1 (5 bases). The V gene's germline CDR1 is LNHDA and CDR2 SQIVND (reference sequence). V lost 8 bases to trimming and J lost 0 bases, with 14 bases between them. There are 15 residues in the CDR3.

In DNA, the CDR3 is TGTGCCAGCAGAACAGGGGGTGGGGGCACAGATACGCAGTATTTT. Encoded protein: CASRTGGGGTDTQYF. The chain employs TRBV6-5 and TRBJ2-3, with 8 bases fitting TRBD1. The germline V gene has CDR1 MNHEY and CDR2 SVGAGI. Losses at the gene ends were 6 bases for V and 1 base for J; bases not matched to a gene: 6. CDR3 size: 15 residues.